The 8 T cell receptor beta chains below all came from one sample that was sequenced in a study of blood T cells in healthy people across ages. It was with a sample-barcoded 5' primer and a J-beta primer mix that a second PCR of about 6 to 12 cycles was run. TCRdb redid the calling of the 5' RACE reads with MiXCR, one entry per CDR3 protein. The sample holds 1.5 million to 2 million distinct CDR3 sequences, roughly 52% seen once. Sequencing was performed on blood. These receptors all stem from a woman in her 40s in good health.

V is TRBV3-1 and J is TRBJ2-3; 8 bases align to TRBD2. Trimming cost V 3 bases and J 4 bases; bases outside gene matches: 9. CDR1 LGHDT and CDR2 YNNKEL come from the germline V gene (reference sequence). The length of the CDR3 is 16 residues. The chain's CDR3 is CASSQDGLAPSDTQYF. Here the CDR3 DNA reads TGTGCCAGCAGCCAGGACGGACTAGCTCCGTCAGATACGCAGTATTTT.

This clonotype was found a few times. The genes are TRBV18 and TRBJ2-5, with D perhaps TRBD1 (6 bases). The CDR3 runs 16 residues. The germline V gene has CDR1 KGHSH and CDR2 LQKENI. Trimming removed 2 bases at V and 4 bases at J, with 17 bases between. The CDR3 DNA is TGTGCCAGCTCACCAACAACAGGGATAGCTAGAGAGACCCAGTACTTC. Translating gives CASSPTTGIARETQYF. The variable domain in full, completed from reference TRBV18 and TRBJ2-5, reads NAGVMQNPRHLVRRRGQEARLRCSPMKGHSHVYWYRQLPEEGLKFMVYLQKENIIDESGMPKERFSAEFPKEGPSILRIQQVVRGDSAAYFCASSPTTGIARETQYFGPGTRLLVL.

The chain joins TRBV7-3 to TRBJ2-3; 7 bases line up with TRBD1. J was trimmed by 4 bases and V by 5 bases; bases with no gene match: 9. Germline CDR1 and CDR2: SGHTA and FQGTGA. This CDR3 has 15 amino acids. The CDR3 is CASSSIGTESDTQYF. In DNA, the CDR3 is TGTGCCAGCAGCAGCATTGGGACAGAGTCAGATACGCAGTATTTT.

This clonotype was detected a few times. The V and J genes are TRBV28 and TRBJ2-1, with a weak D call TRBD2 (5 bases). Trimming cost V 4 bases and J 12 bases, with 13 bases left between them. The CDR3 loop spans 12 amino acids. The germline gives CDR1 MDHEN, CDR2 SYDVKM. In DNA, the CDR3 is TGTGCCAGCAGTTGGGGAACCCGGGGGCAGTTCTTC. Translating gives CASSWGTRGQFF.

The genes are TRBV3-1 and TRBJ2-4, with TRBD2 as a possible D gene (5 bases). V was trimmed by 2 bases and J by 0 bases, leaving 14 bases between them. Germline lookup yields CDR1 LGHDT and CDR2 YNNKEL (reference sequence). The CDR3 is 17 residues long. The CDR3 spells CASSQRRGDLAKNIQYF. The DNA for the CDR3 is TGTGCCAGCAGCCAACGACGGGGAGATTTAGCCAAAAACATTCAGTACTTC.

This chain links TRBV28 with TRBJ2-1; D perhaps matches TRBD2 (6 bases). The CDR3 covers 17 residues. In germline, CDR1 is MDHEN, CDR2 SYDVKM. Trimming took off 6 bases at V and 8 bases at J, with 26 bases between the two ends. The CDR3 spells CASRPIYPGTVYDEQFF. DNA of the CDR3: TGTGCCAGCAGACCCATCTACCCCGGGACTGTATACGATGAGCAGTTCTTC.

This clonotype has just a few counts. This rearrangement joins TRBV4-1 to TRBJ2-3, with 7 bases identical to TRBD1. Per the germline V gene, CDR1 is MGHRA and CDR2 is YSYEKL. V shed 0 bases and J 6 bases; nucleotides not matched to a gene: 9. The CDR3 covers 16 residues. CDR3 in amino acids: CASSQEKGTAPDTQYF. DNA of the CDR3: TGCGCCAGCAGCCAAGAGAAGGGGACAGCCCCGGATACGCAGTATTTT.

This chain uses TRBV4-1 with TRBJ1-1, with D hard to call. The ends were cut back, 7 bases at V and 0 bases at J, with 3 bases in the middle. Germline lookup yields CDR1 MGHRA and CDR2 YSYEKL. This CDR3 has 11 amino acids. CDR3 DNA: TGCGCCAGCACCATGAACACTGAAGCTTTCTTT. It yields the protein CASTMNTEAFF.